The 21 T cell receptor beta chains given below trace back to one sample, sequenced in a study of early T cells in non-severe SARS-CoV-2 infection. One entry per CDR3 protein, called by TCRdb with MiXCR from the 5' RACE reads. The sample has roughly 25,000 distinct CDR3 sequences, more than 3.5% seen once; the top ten hold more than 15%. The sample comprised whole blood. These receptors were taken from an adult who was a healthcare worker with PCR-confirmed SARS-CoV-2 infection or an uninfected control (not recorded which).

Many counts were recorded for this clonotype. The gene calls are TRBV10-2 and TRBJ2-5; D is unresolved. Germline V gene data show CDR1 as WSHSY and CDR2 as SAAADI. V lost 5 bases to trimming and J lost 5 bases, with 9 bases between them. The CDR3 is 12 residues long. In DNA, the CDR3 is TGCGCCAGCAGTAGCGACTGGGAGACCCAGTACTTC. Protein: CASSSDWETQYF.

This clonotype was counted at least ten times. This chain connects TRBV27 to TRBJ2-3; D call uncertain. This CDR3 has 14 residues. CDR1 MNHEY and CDR2 SMNVEV come from the germline V gene (reference sequence). The V end was cut by 2 bases, the J end by 1 base, with 7 bases between. The CDR3 loop reads CASSLLGGTDTQYF. As DNA, the CDR3 is TGTGCCAGCAGTTTACTGGGTGGCACAGATACGCAGTATTTT.

This clonotype was observed at least ten times. The chain employs TRBV27 and TRBJ2-7; 7 bases fit TRBD2. Germline CDR1 reads MNHEY; CDR2 reads SMNVEV (reference sequence). The junction had 8 bases not matched to a gene; V was cut back by 8 bases and J by 4 bases. This CDR3 contains 13 residues. The DNA for the CDR3 is TGTGCCAGCCGGGAGGCCGGGGAATACGAGCAGTACTTC. It codes for CASREAGEYEQYF.

This chain connects TRBV15 to TRBJ2-3; the D gene is possibly TRBD2 (7 bases). Trimming took 4 bases from V and 1 from J, leaving 18 bases between them. CDR3 length: 17 amino acids. Germline V gene lookup returns CDR1 LNHNV and CDR2 YYDKDF (reference sequence). The CDR3 DNA sequence: TGTGCCACCAGCAAGAGCCTCCTAGGGGGGGGCACAGATACGCAGTATTTT. Encoded protein: CATSKSLLGGGTDTQYF.

This clonotype is termed medium-sized. The V call is TRBV6-2 or TRBV6-3, the J call TRBJ2-7; 7 bases match TRBD2. The germline gives CDR1 MNHEY, CDR2 SVGEGT. J lost 6 bases, V lost 4 bases, and 6 bases had no gene match. This CDR3 is built from 13 residues. CDR3 residues: CASSSFGLGEQYF. The CDR3 bases are TGTGCCAGCAGTTCCTTCGGACTAGGCGAGCAGTACTTC.

This clonotype has at least ten counts. The chain couples TRBV6-2 or TRBV6-3 to TRBJ2-5; tentatively, D is TRBD1 (7 bases). This CDR3 is built from 15 residues. Germline V gives CDR1 MNHEY, CDR2 SVGEGT. The V gene lost 2 bases and the J gene lost 2 bases, with 12 bases spanning the gap. The CDR3: CASSYRRGLQETQYF. The DNA for the CDR3 is TGTGCCAGCAGTTACAGGAGGGGGCTGCAAGAGACCCAGTACTTC.

On this clonotype itself: Just one base apart from a much larger clone, this may be a read error. The rearrangement uses TRBV12-3 or TRBV12-4 and TRBJ2-1, with a possible D match to TRBD1 (5 bases). Trimming took off 6 bases at V and 6 bases at J, with 15 bases between the two ends. The CDR3 runs to 14 residues. Here the CDR3 reads CASSSSFQGNEQFF. The CDR3 coding sequence is TGTGCCAGCAGCAGCTCTTTTCAGGGCAATGAGCAGTTCTTC.

This clonotype was seen at least ten times. The V and J genes are TRBV20-1 and TRBJ2-5, with D hard to call. Trimming pared 4 bases from V and 4 bases from J, leaving 7 bases between. This CDR3 is built from 11 residues. Germline CDR1 is DFQATT and CDR2 is SNEGSKA (reference sequence). The CDR3 DNA reads TGCAGTGCTAACCACGGAGAGACCCAGTACTTC. Translation: CSANHGETQYF.

Many counts were recorded for this clonotype. The DNA of the CDR3 is TGCGCCAGCAGCCAAGAGGCCAGGGGTCTGACTTTCTTT. Residues: CASSQEARGLTFF. The rearrangement joins TRBV4-3 to TRBJ1-1, with a possible D match to TRBD1 (6 bases). CDR1 and CDR2 (germline): LGHNA, YSLEER. The V end was cut by 0 bases, the J end by 12 bases, with 14 bases between. The CDR3 has 13 amino acids.

The chain joins TRBV18 to TRBJ1-2, with 8 positions matching TRBD1. This CDR3 has 14 amino acids. Unmatched junction bases numbered 4, after V lost 4 bases and J lost 3 bases. CDR1 and CDR2 from the germline V gene are KGHSH and LQKENI. Here the CDR3 DNA reads TGTGCCAGCTCACAAGCGACAGGGGACTATGGCTACACCTTC. This sequence encodes CASSQATGDYGYTF.

In its sample, this clonotype was seen a few times. The CDR3 loop is CASRAGTRGSYETQYF. For the CDR3, the DNA is TGTGCCAGCAGGGCCGGGACTAGAGGTTCCTACGAGACCCAGTACTTC. The chain is built from TRBV2 and TRBJ2-5; the match to TRBD2 covers 8 bases. Germline V gene sequence: CDR1 SNHLY, CDR2 FYNNEI. The CDR3 runs 16 residues. After removal of 6 bases from V and 5 bases from J, the junction contained 14 bases not matched to a gene.

The gene calls are TRBV20-1 and TRBJ2-1; 7 nucleotides line up with TRBD2. This CDR3 has 14 amino acids. Germline trimming cut 6 bases from V and 7 bases from J; bases unmatched to any gene: 12. Germline V CDR1 and CDR2: DFQATT, SNEGSKA (reference sequence). For the CDR3, the DNA is TGCAGTGCGGGGGGAGGGACTTCCTCAAATGAGCAGTTCTTC. Its protein is CSAGGGTSSNEQFF.

Ten or more counts support this clonotype. This rearrangement joins TRBV11-2 to TRBJ2-1; either TRBD1 or TRBD2 may supply D (5 bases each). Trimming removed 5 bases from V and 14 bases from J, with 16 bases in between. Germline V lookup: CDR1 SGHAT, CDR2 FQNNGV. This CDR3 is 12 amino acids long. CDR3 bases: TGTGCCAGCAGCAAGGGGACCGACTCGGAGTTCTTC. Amino acids: CASSKGTDSEFF.

This rearrangement joins TRBV7-2 to TRBJ2-7, with D tentatively TRBD1 or TRBD2 (5 bases each). CDR3 length: 15 residues. Germline assignment: CDR1 SGHTA and CDR2 FQGNSA. Trimming left V 3 bases short and J 5 bases short, with 17 bases between. CDR3 protein: CASSFFRDPGDEQYF. The DNA for the CDR3 is TGTGCCAGCAGCTTTTTCCGGGACCCTGGGGACGAGCAGTACTTC.

This clonotype was found many times. The rearrangement uses TRBV11-1 and TRBJ2-1; D gene uncertain. This CDR3 is built from 13 residues. Trimming pared 1 base from V and 6 bases from J, leaving 7 bases between. The germline CDR1 and CDR2 sequences are SGHAT and FQDESV (reference sequence). The CDR3 region is CASSLGPANEQFF. In DNA form, the CDR3 reads TGTGCCAGCAGCTTAGGCCCCGCCAATGAGCAGTTCTTC.

This clonotype occurred a few times. The V gene is TRBV19, the J gene TRBJ2-3; TRBD2 matches 11 bases. The V and J ends lost 8 bases and 2 bases, in that order; junction bases with no gene match: 9. The germline gives CDR1 LNHDA, CDR2 SQIVND (reference sequence). The CDR3 consists of 16 residues. The CDR3 loop reads CASSSPSGGLTDTQYF. CDR3 bases: TGTGCCAGTTCCTCCCCTAGCGGGGGGCTCACAGATACGCAGTATTTT.

The sample holds a few counts of this clonotype. This sequence joins TRBV5-1 and TRBJ2-3; D perhaps matches TRBD1 (6 bases). V lost 0 bases, J lost 2 bases, and 13 bases lay in between. Germline V lookup: CDR1 SGHRS, CDR2 YFSETQ. The length of the CDR3 is 16 residues. The DNA for the CDR3 is TGCGCCAGCAGCTTGGAGGGCAGGGGCCCCACAGATACGCAGTATTTT. Translated: CASSLEGRGPTDTQYF.

In its sample, this clonotype was seen many times. The CDR3 sequence: CASSRRRLVNEQFF. CDR3 coding DNA: TGTGCCAGCAGCAGACGAAGACTAGTCAATGAGCAGTTCTTC. The chain recombines TRBV11-2 with TRBJ2-1, with D possibly matching TRBD2 (6 bases). The CDR3 is made up of 14 amino acids. Per germline, CDR1 SGHAT and CDR2 FQNNGV. V lost 5 bases to trimming and J lost 6 bases, with 14 bases between them.

This clonotype was picked up many times. This chain links TRBV20-1 with TRBJ2-1, with 8 bases fitting TRBD2. The ends lost 1 base at V and 6 bases at J; junction bases unmatched: 5. CDR3 length equals 14 residues. Germline CDR1 and CDR2: DFQATT and SNEGSKA (reference sequence). The CDR3 bases are TGCAGTGCTAGAGGCTCCGGGACTAGCAATGAGCAGTTCTTC. Translated: CSARGSGTSNEQFF.

The chain joins TRBV20-1 to TRBJ2-3; unclear D gene. The CDR3 has 15 amino acids. V was trimmed by 3 bases and J by 2 bases, leaving 15 bases between them. CDR1 is DFQATT and CDR2 is SNEGSKA in the germline V gene (reference sequence). CDR3 nucleotides: TGCAGTGCTAGTTCCCTCGAGGTAGACACAGATACGCAGTATTTT. It encodes CSASSLEVDTDTQYF.

This chain connects TRBV3-1 to TRBJ1-1; TRBD1 is a possible D gene (5 bases). There are 14 residues in the CDR3. The ends were cut back, 4 bases at V and 0 bases at J, with 9 bases in the middle. Germline V CDR1 and CDR2: LGHDT, YNNKEL (reference sequence). The CDR3 here is CASSLGHLNTEAFF. The DNA of the CDR3 is TGTGCCAGCAGCCTCGGACATTTGAACACTGAAGCTTTCTTT.